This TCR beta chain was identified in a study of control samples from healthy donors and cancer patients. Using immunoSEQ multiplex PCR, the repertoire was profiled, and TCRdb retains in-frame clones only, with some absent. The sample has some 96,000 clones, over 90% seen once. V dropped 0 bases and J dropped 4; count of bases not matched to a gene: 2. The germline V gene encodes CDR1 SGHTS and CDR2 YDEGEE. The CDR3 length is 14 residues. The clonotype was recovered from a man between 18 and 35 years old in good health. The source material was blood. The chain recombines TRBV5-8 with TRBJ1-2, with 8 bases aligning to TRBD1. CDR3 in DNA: TGTGCCAGCAGCTTGGGGGACAGGATCTATGGCTACACCTTC. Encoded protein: CASSLGDRIYGYTF.